The clone carrying this T cell receptor (beta chain) was seen only a few times. Data came from immunoSEQ multiplex PCR; TCRdb stores just in-frame clones and leaves some out. The data hold about 67,000 clones, with around 79% observed a single time. The data are from a study of OX40 agonist ivuxolimab in advanced cancers. Across the study: In this trial design, patients received ivuxolimab intravenously at 0.01 to 10 mg/kg every 2 weeks. The dose-escalation cohort was about 86% male, with a mean age of 60 years, ranging roughly 20 to 90. Patients with prior anti-PD-1, anti-PD-L1 or anti-CTLA-4 therapy were eligible; roughly 40% had some. Three partial responders included one hepatocellular carcinoma patient and two cutaneous melanoma patients.

This CDR3 comprises 12 residues. Germline V gene lookup returns CDR1 MGHRA and CDR2 YSYEKL. V was trimmed by 0 bases and J by 5 bases, leaving 4 bases between them. The genes are TRBV4-1 and TRBJ1-2, with unresolved D. This TCR was sampled from an adult with an advanced solid tumor such as melanoma, head and neck, liver or kidney cancer. Sequences were derived from CD4+ or CD8+ T cells sorted from blood, sampled in a trial of the OX40 agonist ivuxolimab. The CDR3 nucleotides read TGCGCCAGCAGCCAAGAAAAATATGGCTACACCTTC. It specifies CASSQEKYGYTF.